In its sample, the clone carrying this TCR beta chain was seen a few times. This sample was included in a study of blood T cell repertoires in COVID-19. Using immunoSEQ multiplex PCR, the repertoire was profiled, and TCRdb retains in-frame clones only, with some absent. The sample contains approximately 160,000 clones, over 60% of which appear only once. Germline V lookup: CDR1 SEHNR, CDR2 FQNEAQ (reference sequence). V lost 5 bases and J 7 bases, leaving 21 bases between the germline ends. The length of the CDR3 is 17 residues. The rearrangement uses TRBV7-9 and TRBJ1-6; D might be TRBD1 (5 bases). The specimen was peripheral blood. This receptor was taken from a woman aged 80 or over with acute or convalescent COVID-19. CDR3 sequence reads: CASSLGTGTMGNSPLHF. In DNA form, the CDR3 reads TGTGCCAGCAGCCTCGGGACTGGAACAATGGGCAATTCACCCCTCCACTTT.